The 11 T cell receptor beta chains in this list originate from one sample, sequenced in a study of tissue T cells after allogeneic stem cell transplantation. Some clones are missing from TCRdb's copy, which holds only in-frame ones; the method was immunoSEQ multiplex PCR. Of about 10,000 clones in the sample, approximately 65% were seen once. The source was tissue from the stomach, collected at autopsy. The receptor set was obtained from a male donor older than 55 with lung cancer.

A single count supports this clone. The chain uses TRBV6-5 and TRBJ2-3, with D hard to call. With 2 bases removed from V and 0 bases from J, the gap between germline ends came to 3 bases. CDR1 is MNHEY, CDR2 SVGAGI, per germline. CDR3 length equals 13 residues. CDR3 amino acids: CASSYISTDTQYF. The CDR3 nucleotides are TGTGCCAGCAGTTACATTAGCACAGATACGCAGTATTTT.

In this sample, this clone turned up a few times. V gene TRBV29-1 combines with J gene TRBJ2-3; D gene ambiguous. Trimming cost V 2 bases and J 2 bases, with 8 bases left between them. Germline V gives CDR1 SQVTM, CDR2 ANQGSEA. The CDR3 loop spans 13 amino acids. DNA of the CDR3: TGCAGCGTTGAAACGATTTTCACAGATACGCAGTATTTT. As protein: CSVETIFTDTQYF.

The chain recombines TRBV18 with TRBJ2-2; D possibly corresponds to TRBD1 (5 bases). V was trimmed by 3 bases and J by 6 bases, leaving 17 bases between them. This CDR3 has 16 residues. The germline V gene has CDR1 KGHSH and CDR2 LQKENI. The CDR3 protein is CASSPRLKTEAGELFF. The CDR3 DNA reads TGTGCCAGCTCACCCCGCCTCAAGACAGAAGCCGGGGAGCTGTTTTTT.

The rearrangement joins TRBV12-3 or TRBV12-4 to TRBJ1-2; D might be TRBD1 (6 bases). With 2 bases removed from V and 8 bases from J, the gap between germline ends came to 12 bases. This CDR3 has 13 amino acids. The CDR3 loop is CASSLSGARGYTF. The CDR3 coding sequence is TGTGCCAGCAGTTTATCGGGGGCGCGAGGCTACACCTTC.

This clone was recorded once. The J gene is TRBJ2-2, the V gene TRBV3-1 (or the pseudogene TRBV3-2), with D perhaps being TRBD1 or TRBD2 (5 bases each). V gave up 4 bases and J gave up 5 bases, with 14 bases separating them. The CDR3 consists of 15 residues. Germline V gene sequence: CDR1 LGHDT, CDR2 YNNKEL (reference sequence). The CDR3 region is CASSPSSRGTGELFF. As DNA, the CDR3 is TGTGCCAGCAGCCCATCCTCGAGGGGTACCGGGGAGCTGTTTTTT.

The chain carries TRBV19 and TRBJ1-4; D possibly corresponds to TRBD1 (5 bases). V lost 1 base to trimming and J lost 4 bases, with 10 bases between them. Germline V gene sequence: CDR1 LNHDA, CDR2 SQIVND (reference sequence). CDR3 length equals 15 residues. The CDR3 reads CASSIAGTYNEKLFF. CDR3 DNA: TGTGCCAGTAGTATAGCCGGGACCTATAATGAAAAACTGTTTTTT.

This chain uses TRBV19 with TRBJ2-7; 8 positions agree with TRBD2. The CDR3 is 14 residues long. With V trimmed by 2 bases and J by 5 bases, 5 bases remained unmatched. Germline V gene data show CDR1 as LNHDA and CDR2 as SQIVND (reference sequence). CDR3 protein: CASSITGGFDEQYF. The CDR3 DNA is TGTGCCAGTAGTATAACGGGGGGGTTCGACGAGCAGTACTTC. The variable domain in full, completed from reference TRBV19 and TRBJ2-7, reads DGGITQSPKYLFRKEGQNVTLSCEQNLNHDAMYWYRQDPGQGLRLIYYSQIVNDFQKGDIAEGYSVSREKKESFPLTVTSAQKNPTAFYLCASSITGGFDEQYFGPGTRLTVT.

The rearrangement uses TRBV19 and TRBJ1-1; perhaps TRBD1 as D (5 bases). V lost 6 bases to trimming and J lost 10 bases, with 18 bases between them. In germline, CDR1 is LNHDA, CDR2 SQIVND (reference sequence). The CDR3 spans 13 residues. The CDR3 loop reads CASRTAGLAVAFF. In DNA form, the CDR3 reads TGTGCCAGTAGGACGGCAGGGCTCGCTGTAGCTTTCTTT.

V gene TRBV5-4 combines with J gene TRBJ2-3; perhaps TRBD1 as D (6 bases). CDR1 is SGHNT and CDR2 is YYREEE in the germline V gene (reference sequence). V lost 6 bases and J 1 base, leaving 9 bases between the germline ends. The CDR3 is made up of 13 amino acids. The CDR3: CASNEGGTDTQYF. The CDR3 region has the DNA TGTGCCAGCAACGAGGGGGGCACAGATACGCAGTATTTT.

This clone was seen just once. As DNA, the CDR3 is TGTGCCATCAGTGAGTCTAGCATAAATCAGCCCCAGCATTTT. It yields the protein CAISESSINQPQHF. This sequence joins TRBV10-3 and TRBJ1-5; D not certain. The CDR3 totals 14 residues. The V end was cut by 0 bases, the J end by 4 bases, with 7 bases between. Germline loops: CDR1 ENHRY, CDR2 SYGVKD.

This clone occurred once. This sequence joins TRBV4-3 and TRBJ1-2; no clear D. The CDR3 runs to 13 residues. Germline CDR1 is LGHNA and CDR2 is YSLEER. V dropped 0 bases and J dropped 2 bases, with 4 bases sitting between them. Written as DNA, the CDR3 is TGCGCCAGCAGCCAAGAACCCAACTATGGCTACACCTTC. It codes for CASSQEPNYGYTF.